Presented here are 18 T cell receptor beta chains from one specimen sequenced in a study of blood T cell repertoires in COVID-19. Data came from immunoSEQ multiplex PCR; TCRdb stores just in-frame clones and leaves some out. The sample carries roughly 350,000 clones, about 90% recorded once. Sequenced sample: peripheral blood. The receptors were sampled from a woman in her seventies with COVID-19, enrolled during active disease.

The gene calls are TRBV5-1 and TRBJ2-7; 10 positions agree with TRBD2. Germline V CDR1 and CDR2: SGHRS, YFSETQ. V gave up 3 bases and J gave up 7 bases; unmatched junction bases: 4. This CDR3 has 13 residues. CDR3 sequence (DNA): TGCGCCAGCAGCTACGGACTAGCGGAAGAGCAGTACTTC. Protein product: CASSYGLAEEQYF.

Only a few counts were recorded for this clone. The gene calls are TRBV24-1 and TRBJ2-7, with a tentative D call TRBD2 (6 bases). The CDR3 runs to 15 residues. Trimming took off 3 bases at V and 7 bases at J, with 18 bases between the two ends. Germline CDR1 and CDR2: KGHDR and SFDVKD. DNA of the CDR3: TGTGCCACCAGTGATAGTCACTTCGGGGGACGTGAGCAGTACTTC. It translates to CATSDSHFGGREQYF.

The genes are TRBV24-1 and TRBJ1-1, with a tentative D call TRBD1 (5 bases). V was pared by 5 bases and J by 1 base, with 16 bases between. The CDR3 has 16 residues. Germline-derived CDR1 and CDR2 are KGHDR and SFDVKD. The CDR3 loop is CATSVEPQGGNTEAFF. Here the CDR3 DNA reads TGTGCCACCAGTGTTGAACCTCAGGGAGGGAACACTGAAGCTTTCTTT.

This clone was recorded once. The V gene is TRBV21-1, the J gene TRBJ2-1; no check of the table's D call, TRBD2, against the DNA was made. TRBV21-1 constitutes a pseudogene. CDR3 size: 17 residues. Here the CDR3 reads CASSPAESSGGRGEQFF. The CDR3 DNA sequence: TGTGCCAGCAGCCCAGCTGAGTCTAGCGGGGGTCGGGGTGAGCAGTTCTTC.

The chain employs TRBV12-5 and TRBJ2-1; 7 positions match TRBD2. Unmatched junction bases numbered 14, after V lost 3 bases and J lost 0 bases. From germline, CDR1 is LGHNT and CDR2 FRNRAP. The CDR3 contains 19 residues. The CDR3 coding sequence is TGTGCTAGTGGTTTAAGGGCAGCATTCGGGGGGAGCTCCTACAATGAGCAGTTCTTC. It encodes CASGLRAAFGGSSYNEQFF. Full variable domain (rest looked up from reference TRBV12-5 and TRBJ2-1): DARVTQTPRHKVTEMGQEVTMRCQPILGHNTVFWYRQTMMQGLELLAYFRNRAPLDDSGMPKDRFSAEMPDATLATLKIQPSEPRDSAVYFCASGLRAAFGGSSYNEQFFGPGTRLTVL.

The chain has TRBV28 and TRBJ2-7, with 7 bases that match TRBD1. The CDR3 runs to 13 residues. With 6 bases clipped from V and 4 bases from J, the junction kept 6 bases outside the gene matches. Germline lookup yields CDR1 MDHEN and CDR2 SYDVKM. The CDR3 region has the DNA TGTGCCAGCAGCCGACAGGGTTTATACGAGCAGTACTTC. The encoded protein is CASSRQGLYEQYF.

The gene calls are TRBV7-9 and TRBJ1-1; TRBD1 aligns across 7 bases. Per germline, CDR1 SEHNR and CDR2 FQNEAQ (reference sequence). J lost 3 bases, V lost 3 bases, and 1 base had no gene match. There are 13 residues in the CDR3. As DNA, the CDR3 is TGTGCCAGCAGCTTCACAGGGGACACTGAAGCTTTCTTT. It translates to CASSFTGDTEAFF.

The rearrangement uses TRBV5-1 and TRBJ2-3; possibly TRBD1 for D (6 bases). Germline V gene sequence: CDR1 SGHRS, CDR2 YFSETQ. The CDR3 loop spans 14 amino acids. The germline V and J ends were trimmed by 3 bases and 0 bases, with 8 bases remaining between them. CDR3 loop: CASSWDKSTDTQYF. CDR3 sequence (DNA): TGCGCCAGCAGCTGGGACAAGAGCACAGATACGCAGTATTTT.

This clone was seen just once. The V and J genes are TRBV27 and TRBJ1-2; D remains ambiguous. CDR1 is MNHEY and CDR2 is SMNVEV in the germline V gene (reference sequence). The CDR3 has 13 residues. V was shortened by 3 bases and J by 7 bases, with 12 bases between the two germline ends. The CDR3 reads CASSFEGFGGYTF. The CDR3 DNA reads TGTGCCAGCAGTTTCGAGGGATTTGGTGGCTACACCTTC.

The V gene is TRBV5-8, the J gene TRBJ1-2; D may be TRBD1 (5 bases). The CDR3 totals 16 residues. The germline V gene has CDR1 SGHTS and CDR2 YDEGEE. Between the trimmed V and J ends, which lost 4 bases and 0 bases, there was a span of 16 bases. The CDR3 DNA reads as TGTGCCAGCAGCCGGTCCGCAGGGAAAACTAACTATGGCTACACCTTC. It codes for CASSRSAGKTNYGYTF. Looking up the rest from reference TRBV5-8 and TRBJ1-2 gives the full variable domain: EAGVTQSPTHLIKTRGQQATLRCSPISGHTSVYWYQQALGLGLQFLLWYDEGEERNRGNFPPRFSGRQFPNYSSELNVNALELEDSALYLCASSRSAGKTNYGYTFGSGTRLTVV.

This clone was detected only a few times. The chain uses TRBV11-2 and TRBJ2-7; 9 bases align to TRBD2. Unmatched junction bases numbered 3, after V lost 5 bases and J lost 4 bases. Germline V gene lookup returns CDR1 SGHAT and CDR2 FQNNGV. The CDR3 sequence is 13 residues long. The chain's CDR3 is CASSPSGGYEQYF. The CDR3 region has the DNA TGTGCCAGCAGCCCGAGCGGGGGGTACGAGCAGTACTTC.

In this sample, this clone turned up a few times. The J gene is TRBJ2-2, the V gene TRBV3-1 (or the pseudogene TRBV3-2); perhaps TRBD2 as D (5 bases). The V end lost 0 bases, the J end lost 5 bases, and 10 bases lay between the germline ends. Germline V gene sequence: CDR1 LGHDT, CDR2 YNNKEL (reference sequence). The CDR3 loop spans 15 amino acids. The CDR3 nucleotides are TGTGCCAGCAGCCAAGATGGAACGGGGACCGGGGAGCTGTTTTTT. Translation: CASSQDGTGTGELFF.

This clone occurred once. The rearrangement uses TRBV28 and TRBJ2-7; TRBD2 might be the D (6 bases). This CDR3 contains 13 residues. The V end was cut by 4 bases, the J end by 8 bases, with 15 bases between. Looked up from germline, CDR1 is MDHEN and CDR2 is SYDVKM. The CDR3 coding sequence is TGTGCCAGCAGTTCGGGGGAGGACGGCAAGCAGTACTTC. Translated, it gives CASSSGEDGKQYF.

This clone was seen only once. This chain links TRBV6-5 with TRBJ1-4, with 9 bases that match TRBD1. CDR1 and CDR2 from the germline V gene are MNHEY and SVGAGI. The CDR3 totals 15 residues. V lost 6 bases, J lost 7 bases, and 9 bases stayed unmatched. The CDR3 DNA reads TGTGCCAGCAGACGTTTACAGGGGGCAGGTGAAAAACTGTTTTTT. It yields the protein CASRRLQGAGEKLFF.

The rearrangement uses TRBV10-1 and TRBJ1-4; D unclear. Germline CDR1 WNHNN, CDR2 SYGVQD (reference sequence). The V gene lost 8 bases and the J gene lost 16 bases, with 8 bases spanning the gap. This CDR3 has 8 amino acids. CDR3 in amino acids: CASLYGFF. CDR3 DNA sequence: TGCGCCAGCTTGTACGGGTTTTTT.

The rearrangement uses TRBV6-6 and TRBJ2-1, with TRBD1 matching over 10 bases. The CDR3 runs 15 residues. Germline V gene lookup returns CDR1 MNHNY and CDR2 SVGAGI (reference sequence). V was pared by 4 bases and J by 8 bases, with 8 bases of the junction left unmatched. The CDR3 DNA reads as TGTGCCAGCAGTTTACCAGACAGGGGGCGGGATGAGCAGTTCTTC. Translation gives CASSLPDRGRDEQFF.

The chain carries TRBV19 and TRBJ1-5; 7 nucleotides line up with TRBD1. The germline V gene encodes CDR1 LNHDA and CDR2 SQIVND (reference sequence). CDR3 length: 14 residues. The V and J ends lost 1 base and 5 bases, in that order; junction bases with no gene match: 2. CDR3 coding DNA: TGTGCCAGTAGTATAGGGACAGGTGATCAGCCCCAGCATTTT. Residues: CASSIGTGDQPQHF.

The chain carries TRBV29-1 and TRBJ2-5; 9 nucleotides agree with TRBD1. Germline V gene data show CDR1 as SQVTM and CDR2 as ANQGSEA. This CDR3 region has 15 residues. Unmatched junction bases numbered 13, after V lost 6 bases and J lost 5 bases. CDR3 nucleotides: TGCAGCGTGGGCGGACAGGGGAAAAGTTGGGAGACCCAGTACTTC. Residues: CSVGGQGKSWETQYF.